This TCR beta chain was profiled in a study of beta chain features in type 1 diabetes. Study-wide results and limits: Patients with Type 1 diabetes showed moderately but significantly shorter TCRB CDR3s in all four CD4+ subsets.

The isolated RNA, all of it, was reverse transcribed, so expressed TCRB transcripts were what got sequenced. Method: immunoSEQ multiplex PCR; TCRdb's copy keeps in-frame clones and lacks some. The table lists about 620,000 clones, 15% to 19% of them singletons. As to this clone: Its target is unknown.

This sequence originates from a man aged 18 to 29 in good health. Source material: naive CD4+ T cells from blood.

The CDR3, as DNA: TGCGCCAGCAGCCAAGATGGGACTAGCTACAATGAGCAGTTCTTC. This gives the protein CASSQDGTSYNEQFF. V gene TRBV4-1 combines with J gene TRBJ2-1, with TRBD2 matching over 8 bases. Germline V gene lookup returns CDR1 MGHRA and CDR2 YSYEKL. This CDR3 spans 15 amino acids. Trimming at V came to 0 bases and at J to 3 bases, leaving 1 base not matched to a gene.